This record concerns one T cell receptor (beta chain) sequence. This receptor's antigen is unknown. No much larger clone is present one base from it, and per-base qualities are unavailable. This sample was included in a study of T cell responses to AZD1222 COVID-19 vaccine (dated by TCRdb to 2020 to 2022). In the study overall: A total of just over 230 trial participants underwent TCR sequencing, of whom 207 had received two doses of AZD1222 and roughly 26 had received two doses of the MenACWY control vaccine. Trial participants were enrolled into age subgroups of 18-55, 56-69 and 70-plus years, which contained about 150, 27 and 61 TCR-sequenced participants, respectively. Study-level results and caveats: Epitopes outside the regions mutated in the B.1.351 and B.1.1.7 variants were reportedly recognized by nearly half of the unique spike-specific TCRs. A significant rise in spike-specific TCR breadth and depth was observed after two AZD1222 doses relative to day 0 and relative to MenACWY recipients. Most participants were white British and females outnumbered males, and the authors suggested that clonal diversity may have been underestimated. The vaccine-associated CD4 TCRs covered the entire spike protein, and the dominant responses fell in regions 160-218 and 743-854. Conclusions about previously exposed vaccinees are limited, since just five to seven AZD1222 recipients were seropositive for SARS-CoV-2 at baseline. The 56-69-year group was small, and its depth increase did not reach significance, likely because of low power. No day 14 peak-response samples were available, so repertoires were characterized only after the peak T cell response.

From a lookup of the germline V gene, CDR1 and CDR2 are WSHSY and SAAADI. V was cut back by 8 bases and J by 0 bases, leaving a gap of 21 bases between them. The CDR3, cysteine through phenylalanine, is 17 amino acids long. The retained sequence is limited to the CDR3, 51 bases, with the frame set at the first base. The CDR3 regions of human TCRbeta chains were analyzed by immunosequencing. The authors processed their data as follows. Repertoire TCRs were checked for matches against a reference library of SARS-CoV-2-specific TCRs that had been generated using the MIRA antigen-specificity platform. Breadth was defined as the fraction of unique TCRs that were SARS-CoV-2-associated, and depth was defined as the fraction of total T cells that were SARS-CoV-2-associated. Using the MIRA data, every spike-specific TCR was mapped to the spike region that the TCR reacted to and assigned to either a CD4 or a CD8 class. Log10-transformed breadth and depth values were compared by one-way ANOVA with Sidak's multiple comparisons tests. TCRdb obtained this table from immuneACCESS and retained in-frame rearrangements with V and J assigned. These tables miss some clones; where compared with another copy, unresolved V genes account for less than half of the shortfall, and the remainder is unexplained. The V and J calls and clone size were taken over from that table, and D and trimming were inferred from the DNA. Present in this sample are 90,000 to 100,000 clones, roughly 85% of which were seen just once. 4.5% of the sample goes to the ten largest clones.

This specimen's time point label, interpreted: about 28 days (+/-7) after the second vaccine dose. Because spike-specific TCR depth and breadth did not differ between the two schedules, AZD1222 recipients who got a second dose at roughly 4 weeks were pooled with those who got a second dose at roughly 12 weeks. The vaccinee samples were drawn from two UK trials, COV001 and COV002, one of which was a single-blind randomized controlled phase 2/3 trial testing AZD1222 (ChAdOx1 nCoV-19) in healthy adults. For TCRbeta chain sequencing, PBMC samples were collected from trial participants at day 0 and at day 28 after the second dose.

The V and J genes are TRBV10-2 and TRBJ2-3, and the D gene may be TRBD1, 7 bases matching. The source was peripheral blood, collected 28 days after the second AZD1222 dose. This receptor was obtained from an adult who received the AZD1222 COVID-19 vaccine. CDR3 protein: CASGGQGGRASTDTQYF. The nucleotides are TGCGCCAGCGGTGGGCAGGGGGGACGTGCTAGCACAGATACGCAGTATTTT.